This TCR beta chain came from a study of cytomegalovirus exposure and HLA in healthy donors. Study conclusions and caveats: The availability of immune exposure information extended only to CMV serostatus. It was reported that the classifier diagnosed cytomegalovirus status with high specificity and sensitivity in both the original and validation cohorts. In vitro assays verified that a few CMV-associated chains recognized CMV antigens specifically.

60 Vbeta and 13 Jbeta primers were used in PCR. Method: immunoSEQ multiplex PCR; TCRdb's copy keeps in-frame clones and lacks some. The sample carries roughly 97,000 clones, 9.4% recorded once. V lost 3 bases to trimming and J lost 1 base, with 12 bases between them. The CDR3 has 15 residues. Looked up from germline, CDR1 is MGHRA and CDR2 is YSYEKL. In the case of this clone: Its specificity is not known.

The V and J genes are TRBV4-1 and TRBJ1-1; a possible D gene is TRBD1 (6 bases). This clonotype was sampled from a man aged 50-59 years in good health and CMV-seropositive. Sequencing was performed on PBMCs. CDR3 sequence: CASSQWGHQNTEAFF. The CDR3 nucleotides read TGCGCCAGCAGCCAGTGGGGACACCAGAACACTGAAGCTTTCTTT.